The 21 T cell receptor beta chains reported below all come from one sample, sequenced in a study of cytomegalovirus exposure and HLA in healthy donors. The PCR employed 60 Vbeta primers together with 13 Jbeta primers. The table came from immunoSEQ multiplex PCR; TCRdb's copy has only in-frame clones and leaves some out. The data hold under 150,000 clones, with about 64% observed a single time. The sequenced sample consisted of PBMCs. These receptors were obtained from a man aged 18 to 29 in good health and CMV-seropositive.

CDR3 region: CASSKEGNSPLHF. Written as DNA, the CDR3 is TGTGCCAGCAGCAAAGAGGGGAATTCACCCCTCCACTTT. The V gene is TRBV21-1, the J gene TRBJ1-6; the table's D call TRBD1 went unverified against the DNA. TRBV21-1 constitutes a pseudogene. CDR3 length equals 13 residues.

On this clone: Distinct nucleotide sequences in the sample also encode this CDR3. The chain joins TRBV5-1 to TRBJ2-7; TRBD1 is a possible D gene (8 bases). Trimming removed 2 bases from V and 2 bases from J, with 20 bases in between. Germline loops: CDR1 SGHRS, CDR2 YFSETQ. The CDR3 sequence is 17 residues long. Written as DNA, the CDR3 is TGCGCCAGCAGCTTAACAGGGGGTTGGAGCGGGACCTACGAGCAGTACTTC. This translates into CASSLTGGWSGTYEQYF.

The J gene is TRBJ1-1, the V gene TRBV27; 7 bases match TRBD1. CDR3 length: 15 amino acids. Germline lookup yields CDR1 MNHEY and CDR2 SMNVEV (reference sequence). J lost 4 bases, V lost 8 bases, and 13 bases had no gene match. This CDR3 is CASHGLGGLVTEAFF. The CDR3 DNA sequence: TGTGCCAGCCACGGCCTAGGGGGCTTGGTCACTGAAGCTTTCTTT.

Remarks on this clone: An end of the junction does not agree with germline; a read error may underlie this. V usage is TRBV7-6 and J usage is TRBJ1-1; D unclear. CDR3 length: 14 residues. Germline-derived CDR1 and CDR2 are SGHVS and FNYEAQ. Here the CDR3 DNA reads TGTGCCGGCAGCCCTGAACGAGGATCGGCTGAAGCTTTCTTT. Its translation: CAGSPERGSAEAFF.

Only one count was recorded for this clone. V usage is TRBV6-5 and J usage is TRBJ2-5, with 9 bases identical to TRBD1. V dropped 6 bases and J dropped 0; count of bases not matched to a gene: 2. The germline V gene encodes CDR1 MNHEY and CDR2 SVGAGI. This CDR3 comprises 14 residues. The CDR3 DNA reads TGTGCCAGCAGGGACAGGGGTTACCAAGAGACCCAGTACTTC. Protein: CASRDRGYQETQYF.

V gene TRBV9 combines with J gene TRBJ2-1; D may be TRBD2 (5 bases). The germline CDR1 and CDR2 sequences are SGDLS and YYNGEE. Trimming left V 2 bases short and J 0 bases short, with 15 bases between. The CDR3 extends over 17 amino acids. The CDR3 sequence: CASSVDPLGSSYNEQFF. In nucleotides, the CDR3 is TGTGCCAGCAGCGTCGACCCTTTGGGGAGCTCCTACAATGAGCAGTTCTTC.

This chain connects TRBV6-1 to TRBJ1-2; D might be TRBD1 (6 bases). With 5 bases removed from V and 12 bases from J, the gap between germline ends came to 13 bases. CDR3 length: 11 residues. Germline lookup yields CDR1 MNHNS and CDR2 SASEGT. CDR3 bases: TGTGCCAGCAGTTCCTACAGGGAGCACACCTTC. It yields the protein CASSSYREHTF.

The sample holds one count of this clone. The chain is built from TRBV11-2 and TRBJ2-5; TRBD1 matches at 8 bases. Germline assignment: CDR1 SGHAT and CDR2 FQNNGV. The CDR3 is 15 amino acids. Trimming cost V 2 bases and J 4 bases; bases outside gene matches: 6. The CDR3 sequence is CASSLQGATAETQYF. The CDR3 nucleotides are TGTGCCAGCAGCTTACAGGGGGCAACGGCAGAGACCCAGTACTTC.

V gene TRBV28 combines with J gene TRBJ1-1; D gene uncertain. Germline CDR1 reads MDHEN; CDR2 reads SYDVKM. The CDR3 is made up of 14 amino acids. V was trimmed by 2 bases and J by 6 bases, leaving 13 bases between them. The CDR3 region has the DNA TGTGCCAGCAGTTTACCCTGGGCCCCTCCTGAAGCTTTCTTT. Translating gives CASSLPWAPPEAFF.

This chain connects TRBV7-3 to TRBJ1-1; 8 bases fit TRBD1. This CDR3 has 14 amino acids. Germline CDR1 SGHTA, CDR2 FQGTGA. After removal of 5 bases from V and 3 bases from J, the junction contained 5 bases not matched to a gene. Written as DNA, the CDR3 is TGTGCCAGCAGCAGACAGGGGAGGGACACTGAAGCTTTCTTT. Translated, it gives CASSRQGRDTEAFF.

The chain joins TRBV30 to TRBJ1-1, with D tentatively TRBD1 (6 bases). In germline, CDR1 is GTSNPN, CDR2 SVGIG (reference sequence). The length of the CDR3 is 13 residues. V shed 4 bases and J shed 3 bases, with 12 bases lying between them. CDR3 sequence reads: CAWNRVKDTEAFF. As DNA, the CDR3 is TGTGCCTGGAACAGGGTAAAGGACACTGAAGCTTTCTTT.

The V and J genes are TRBV28 and TRBJ2-3, with a weak D call TRBD1 (7 bases). Germline V gives CDR1 MDHEN, CDR2 SYDVKM. V was clipped by 4 bases and J by 2 bases, with 19 bases between them. The CDR3 spans 17 residues. The CDR3 DNA is TGTGCCAGCAGTTCAGGAGGGACAGAAGATTTCACAGATACGCAGTATTTT. It specifies CASSSGGTEDFTDTQYF. Variable domain in full (rest from reference TRBV28 and TRBJ2-3): DVKVTQSSRYLVKRTGEKVFLECVQDMDHENMFWYRQDPGLGLRLIYFSYDVKMKEKGDIPEGYSVSREKKERFSLILESASTNQTSMYLCASSSGGTEDFTDTQYFGPGTRLTVL.

V is TRBV5-6 and J is TRBJ1-2; D gene unclear. Trimming pared 3 bases from V and 3 bases from J, leaving 12 bases between. CDR3 length: 14 residues. CDR1 and CDR2 from the germline V gene are SGHDT and YYEEEE. The CDR3 sequence is CASSSDGGYYGYTF. CDR3 sequence (DNA): TGTGCCAGCAGCTCCGATGGCGGGTACTATGGCTACACCTTC.

The rearrangement links TRBV27 to TRBJ2-3; 11 bases line up with TRBD2. Germline trimming cut 2 bases from V and 0 bases from J; bases unmatched to any gene: 4. CDR1 is MNHEY and CDR2 is SMNVEV in the germline V gene (reference sequence). The CDR3 contains 17 residues. CDR3 sequence (DNA): TGTGCCAGCAGTTTAATACTAGCGGGGGTCAGCACAGATACGCAGTATTTT. Translated, it gives CASSLILAGVSTDTQYF.

The V call is TRBV21-1, the J call TRBJ2-5; TRBD2, the table's D call, was not compared with the DNA. TRBV21-1 is marked as a pseudogene. This CDR3 has 12 amino acids. CDR3 bases: TGTGCCAGCAGCCCTGAGGAGGAGACCCAGTACTTC. Protein product: CASSPEEETQYF.

The sample holds one count of this clone. The chain carries TRBV7-9 and TRBJ2-7, with D perhaps matching TRBD2 (6 bases). Trimming took off 2 bases at V and 3 bases at J, with 11 bases between the two ends. The CDR3 is 14 amino acids. Germline-derived CDR1 and CDR2 are SEHNR and FQNEAQ (reference sequence). This CDR3 is CASSLFSGVYEQYF. CDR3 coding DNA: TGTGCCAGCAGCTTATTTAGCGGTGTCTACGAGCAGTACTTC.

This chain joins TRBV6-1 and TRBJ2-3; 8 nucleotides line up with TRBD1. Germline lookup yields CDR1 MNHNS and CDR2 SASEGT. The V segment lost 3 bases and the J segment 2 bases; nucleotides outside the gene matches: 7. This CDR3 is 16 amino acids long. This chain's CDR3 is CASSDTGTGYTDTQYF. The CDR3 region has the DNA TGTGCCAGCAGTGATACCGGGACAGGCTACACAGATACGCAGTATTTT.

This rearrangement joins TRBV6-1 to TRBJ1-2, with TRBD1 matching over 8 bases. J gave up 10 bases and V 7 bases, and 14 bases lay outside the gene matches. The CDR3 runs to 14 residues. Germline lookup yields CDR1 MNHNS and CDR2 SASEGT. The CDR3 loop reads CASNSGDRPWDYTF. The CDR3 nucleotides are TGTGCCAGCAACTCTGGGGACAGGCCCTGGGACTACACCTTC.

V usage is TRBV7-8 and J usage is TRBJ2-3; a possible D gene is TRBD1 (6 bases). V was shortened by 1 base and J by 6 bases, with 17 bases between the two germline ends. CDR1 is SGHVS and CDR2 is FQNEAQ in the germline V gene. The CDR3 is 16 residues long. This CDR3 reads CASSLVVQGLRDTQYF. The CDR3 coding sequence is TGTGCCAGCAGCTTAGTAGTCCAGGGGCTCCGCGATACGCAGTATTTT.

The rearrangement uses TRBV30 and TRBJ2-5, with D possibly being TRBD1 (5 bases). This CDR3 is built from 16 residues. Germline V gene lookup returns CDR1 GTSNPN and CDR2 SVGIG (reference sequence). Trimming pared 0 bases from V and 2 bases from J, leaving 16 bases between. CDR3 sequence: CAWSVPVSGFQETQYF. The DNA of the CDR3 is TGTGCCTGGAGTGTTCCAGTATCAGGGTTTCAAGAGACCCAGTACTTC.

This clone was seen more than once but under ten times. The genes are TRBV30 and TRBJ2-1; 8 positions agree with TRBD2. The CDR3 spans 13 residues. The V and J ends lost 1 base and 10 bases, in that order; junction bases with no gene match: 6. CDR1 and CDR2 from the germline V gene are GTSNPN and SVGIG (reference sequence). In nucleotides, the CDR3 is TGTGCCTGGAGTGGGGTCGGGGGGGGAGAGCAGTTCTTC. Residues: CAWSGVGGGEQFF. Combining the CDR3 with reference TRBV30 and TRBJ2-1 gives the whole variable domain SQTIHQWPATLVQPVGSPLSLECTVEGTSNPNLYWYRQAAGRGLQLLFYSVGIGQISSEVPQNLSASRPQDRQFILSSKKLLLSDSGFYLCAWSGVGGGEQFFGPGTRLTVL.